One and the same sample provided the 13 T cell receptor beta chains below, sequenced in a study of shared clonotypes between healthy human individuals. TCRdb's table, derived via immunoSEQ multiplex PCR, lists solely in-frame clones and lacks some. The data hold around 500,000 clones, with more than 75% observed a single time. The material sequenced was PBMCs. These receptors originate from a woman aged 40 to 55 in good health. Some clones in this sample may be carry-over from other donors' samples.

V and J are TRBV7-2 and TRBJ2-5; D perhaps matches TRBD2 (5 bases). The germline gives CDR1 SGHTA, CDR2 FQGNSA. The CDR3 is made up of 18 amino acids. Trimming removed 6 bases from V and 0 bases from J, with 23 bases in between. The CDR3 sequence is CASRETRYSLGNQETQYF. The CDR3 DNA follows: TGTGCCAGCAGGGAGACAAGGTATTCACTAGGGAACCAAGAGACCCAGTACTTC.

This sequence joins TRBV6-1 and TRBJ2-7; no clear D. CDR1 MNHNS and CDR2 SASEGT come from the germline V gene. The CDR3 runs 13 residues. V gave up 7 bases and J gave up 6 bases, with 16 bases separating them. CDR3 coding DNA: TGTGCCAGCACCCCCTCAGAGGTCCGCGAGCAGTACTTC. Translated: CASTPSEVREQYF.

This chain links TRBV7-7 with TRBJ2-7; TRBD1 matches 10 bases. The CDR3 is 17 residues long. Germline CDR1 and CDR2: SSHAT and FNYEAQ (reference sequence). CDR3 bases: TGTGCTAGCCCACTGAGCGCCGACAGGGGGCCAAGCTACGAGCAGTACTTC. Residues: CASPLSADRGPSYEQYF.

At least ten counts were recorded for this clone. The chain joins TRBV18 to TRBJ1-4; 8 bases agree with TRBD1. V gave up 4 bases and J gave up 5 bases; unmatched junction bases: 9. Germline V gene data show CDR1 as KGHSH and CDR2 as LQKENI. The CDR3 length is 16 residues. The CDR3 region has the DNA TGTGCCAGCTCACATGGGTTGGGACAGGTAAATGAAAAACTGTTTTTT. Amino acids: CASSHGLGQVNEKLFF.

The chain joins TRBV27 to TRBJ2-7, with a weak D call TRBD1 (6 bases). CDR3 length: 13 amino acids. Trimming shortened V by 7 bases and J by 1 base, and 11 bases separated the two germline ends. CDR1 is MNHEY, CDR2 SMNVEV, per germline (reference sequence). The DNA of the CDR3 is TGTGCCAGCACAGGGGAACGTTCCTACGAGCAGTACTTC. It specifies CASTGERSYEQYF.

Only a few counts were recorded for this clone. Other DNA sequences in this specimen translate into the identical CDR3. V and J are TRBV10-1 and TRBJ2-1; 7 bases line up with TRBD2. Germline-derived CDR1 and CDR2 are WNHNN and SYGVQD (reference sequence). Trimming removed 2 bases from V and 7 bases from J; junction bases left unmatched: 5. The CDR3 length is 14 residues. The CDR3 nucleotides read TGCGCCAGCAGTGAGCTGAGACTAGCAAATGAGCAGTTCTTC. The encoded protein is CASSELRLANEQFF.

Concerning this clone: At the DNA level, this CDR3 is encoded by other sequences in the same sample as well. The rearrangement links TRBV6-5 to TRBJ2-1; D gene ambiguous. V was shortened by 6 bases and J by 6 bases, with 6 bases between the two germline ends. Per germline, CDR1 MNHEY and CDR2 SVGAGI. This CDR3 is built from 11 residues. The CDR3 bases are TGTGCCAGCAGGGTGGGCAATGAGCAGTTCTTC. It encodes CASRVGNEQFF.

This clone was recorded only once. The genes are TRBV29-1 and TRBJ2-5, with D hard to call. CDR1 and CDR2 from the germline V gene are SQVTM and ANQGSEA. This CDR3 region has 13 residues. Trimming left V 7 bases short and J 0 bases short, with 12 bases between. CDR3: CSAISLYQETQYF. The DNA for the CDR3 is TGCAGCGCTATTTCACTCTACCAAGAGACCCAGTACTTC.

V usage is TRBV2 and J usage is TRBJ2-7, with TRBD2 matching over 7 bases. The CDR3 spans 14 residues. The germline gives CDR1 SNHLY, CDR2 FYNNEI. V was pared by 8 bases and J by 4 bases, with 11 bases of the junction left unmatched. The CDR3 spells CASQYRLAIYEQYF. As DNA, the CDR3 is TGTGCCAGCCAATACCGACTAGCCATATACGAGCAGTACTTC.

As regards this clone: A much larger clone differs from this one at a single base, so this may be a read error. CDR3 bases: TGTGCCAGCAGTGACCCGCCCCCGGGACAGGGTTTGCCCTACGAGCAGTACTTC. It codes for CASSDPPPGQGLPYEQYF. The chain combines TRBV25-1 with TRBJ2-7; 9 bases match TRBD1. The CDR3 is 18 amino acids. The trim removed 3 bases at V and 2 bases at J, leaving 14 bases unmatched. CDR1 and CDR2 (germline): MGHDK, SYGVNS.

The chain is built from TRBV18 and TRBJ2-5; TRBD1 aligns across 7 bases. V trimming: 4 bases; J trimming: 1 base; junction bases outside the gene matches: 3. Germline CDR1 KGHSH, CDR2 LQKENI. CDR3 length: 14 amino acids. For the CDR3, the DNA is TGTGCCAGCTCACTCGGGACAGCCCAAGAGACCCAGTACTTC. Its protein product is CASSLGTAQETQYF. Full variable domain (missing parts from reference TRBV18 and TRBJ2-5): NAGVMQNPRHLVRRRGQEARLRCSPMKGHSHVYWYRQLPEEGLKFMVYLQKENIIDESGMPKERFSAEFPKEGPSILRIQQVVRGDSAAYFCASSLGTAQETQYFGPGTRLLVL.

The V gene is TRBV7-8, the J gene TRBJ2-7; possible D gene TRBD2, 5 bases. V lost 1 base to trimming and J lost 4 bases, with 17 bases between them. The CDR3 loop spans 16 amino acids. Per germline, CDR1 SGHVS and CDR2 FQNEAQ. In DNA, the CDR3 is TGTGCCAGCAGCTTAGTTGCTAGCCTGGGAGTGTACGAGCAGTACTTC. This gives the protein CASSLVASLGVYEQYF.

The chain employs TRBV6-4 and TRBJ2-5, with TRBD2 identical over 10 bases. The V gene end was trimmed by 3 bases and the J gene end by 10 bases; junction bases not matched to a gene: 11. Germline V gene data show CDR1 as MRHNA and CDR2 as SNTAGT. The CDR3 sequence is 15 residues long. In DNA form, the CDR3 reads TGTGCCAGCAGTGAAAGGCTAGCGGGAGATGGTGACCAGTACTTC. Residues: CASSERLAGDGDQYF.